This TCR beta chain is drawn from a study of T-cell reconstitution after alpha-beta-depleted transplantation in children. V was pared by 6 bases and J by 4 bases, with 18 bases between. The length of the CDR3 is 15 residues. Many counts were recorded for this clonotype. A library of TCRbeta sequences, prepared with unique molecular identifiers, was generated. TCRdb re-analysed the PCR reads in MiXCR, keeping a single row per CDR3 protein. The sample consists of 200,000 to 250,000 distinct CDR3 sequences, over 9.5% of them appearing once. The source is a human donor who donated a stem cell graft to a child with SCID. The sequencing used PBMCs from the stem cell graft donor, collected from the stem cell graft. V usage is TRBV12-3 or TRBV12-4 and J usage is TRBJ1-2; possible D gene TRBD1, 6 bases. The CDR3 is CASSRGGPTGYGYTF. The CDR3, as DNA: TGTGCCAGCAGCCGAGGGGGTCCGACGGGCTATGGCTACACCTTC.